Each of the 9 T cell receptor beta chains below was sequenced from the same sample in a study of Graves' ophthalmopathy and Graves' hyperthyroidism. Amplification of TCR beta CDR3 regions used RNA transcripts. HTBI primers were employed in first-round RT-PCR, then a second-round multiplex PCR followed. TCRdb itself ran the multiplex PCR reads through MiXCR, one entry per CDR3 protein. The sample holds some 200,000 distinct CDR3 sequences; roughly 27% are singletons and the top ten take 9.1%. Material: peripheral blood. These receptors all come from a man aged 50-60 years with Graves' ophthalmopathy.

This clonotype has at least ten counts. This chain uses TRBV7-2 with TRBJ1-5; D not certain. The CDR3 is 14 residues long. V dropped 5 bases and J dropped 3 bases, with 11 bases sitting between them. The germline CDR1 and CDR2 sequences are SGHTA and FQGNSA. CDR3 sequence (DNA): TGTGCCAGCAGCGATGGACCTTTCAATCAGCCCCAGCATTTT. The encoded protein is CASSDGPFNQPQHF.

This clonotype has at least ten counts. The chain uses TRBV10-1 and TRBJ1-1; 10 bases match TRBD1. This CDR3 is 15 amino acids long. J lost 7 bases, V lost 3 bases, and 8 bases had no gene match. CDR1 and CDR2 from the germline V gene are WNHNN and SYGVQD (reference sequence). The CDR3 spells CASSDRTGGISEAFF. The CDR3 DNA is TGCGCCAGCAGTGATCGGACAGGGGGTATAAGTGAAGCTTTCTTT.

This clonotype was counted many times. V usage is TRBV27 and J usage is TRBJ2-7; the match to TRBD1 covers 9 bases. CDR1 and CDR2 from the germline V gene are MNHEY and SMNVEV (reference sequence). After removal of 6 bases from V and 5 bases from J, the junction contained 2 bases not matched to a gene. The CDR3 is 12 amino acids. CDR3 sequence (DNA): TGTGCCAGCAGCCGGACAGGGGACGAGCAGTACTTC. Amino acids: CASSRTGDEQYF.

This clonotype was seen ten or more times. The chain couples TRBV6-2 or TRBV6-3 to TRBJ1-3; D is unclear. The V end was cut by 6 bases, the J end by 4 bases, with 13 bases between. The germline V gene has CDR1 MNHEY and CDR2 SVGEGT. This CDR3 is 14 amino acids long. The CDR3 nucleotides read TGTGCCAGCAGACCCGACGAAGGGGGAAACACCATATATTTT. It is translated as CASRPDEGGNTIYF.

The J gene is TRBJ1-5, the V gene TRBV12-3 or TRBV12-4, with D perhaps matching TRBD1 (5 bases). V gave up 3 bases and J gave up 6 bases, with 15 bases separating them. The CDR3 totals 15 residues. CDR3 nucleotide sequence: TGTGCCAGCAGTTTTACGGCAGGGAAGGGTCAGCCCCAGCATTTT. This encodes CASSFTAGKGQPQHF.

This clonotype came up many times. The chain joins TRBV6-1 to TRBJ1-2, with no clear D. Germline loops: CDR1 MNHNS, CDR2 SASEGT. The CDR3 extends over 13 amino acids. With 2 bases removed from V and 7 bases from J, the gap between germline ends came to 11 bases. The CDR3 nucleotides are TGTGCCAGCAGTGAATTTTGGGGTGCTGGCTACACCTTC. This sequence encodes CASSEFWGAGYTF.

CDR3 region: CASSRGTADEQYF. CDR3 coding DNA: TGCGCCAGCAGCCGCGGGACGGCCGACGAGCAGTACTTC. The rearrangement joins TRBV5-1 to TRBJ2-7, with D tentatively TRBD2 (6 bases). CDR1 is SGHRS and CDR2 is YFSETQ in the germline V gene. The V gene lost 4 bases and the J gene lost 5 bases, with 13 bases spanning the gap. The CDR3 is made up of 13 amino acids.

CDR3 nucleotides: TGCGCCAGCAGCTTCTCCTACGAATACCAAGAGACCCAGTACTTC. This encodes CASSFSYEYQETQYF. The chain is built from TRBV4-3 and TRBJ2-5, with D hard to call. The CDR3 is 15 residues long. Trimming cost V 5 bases and J 0 bases, with 13 bases left between them. CDR1 is LGHNA and CDR2 is YSLEER in the germline V gene.

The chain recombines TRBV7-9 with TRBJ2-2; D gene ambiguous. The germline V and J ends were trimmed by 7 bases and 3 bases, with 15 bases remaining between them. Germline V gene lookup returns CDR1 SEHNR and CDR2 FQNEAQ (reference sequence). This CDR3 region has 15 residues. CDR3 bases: TGTGCCAGCATGCAGCCCGGGTCTTACACCGGGGAGCTGTTTTTT. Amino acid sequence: CASMQPGSYTGELFF.